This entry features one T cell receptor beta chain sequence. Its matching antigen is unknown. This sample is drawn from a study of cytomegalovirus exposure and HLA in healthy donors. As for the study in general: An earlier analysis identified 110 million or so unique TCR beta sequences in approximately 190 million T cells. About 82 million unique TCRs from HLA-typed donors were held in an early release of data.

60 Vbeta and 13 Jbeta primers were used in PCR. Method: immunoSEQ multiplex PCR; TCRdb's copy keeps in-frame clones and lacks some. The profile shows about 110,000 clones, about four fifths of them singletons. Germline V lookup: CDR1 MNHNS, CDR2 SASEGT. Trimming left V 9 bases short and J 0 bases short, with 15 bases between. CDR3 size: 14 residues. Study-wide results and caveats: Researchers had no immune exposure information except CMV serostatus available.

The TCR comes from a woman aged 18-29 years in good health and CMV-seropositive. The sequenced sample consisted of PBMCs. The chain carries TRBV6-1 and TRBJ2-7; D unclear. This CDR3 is CASTKQASSYEQYF. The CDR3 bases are TGTGCCAGTACCAAGCAGGCGAGCTCCTACGAGCAGTACTTC.